Described below is a single T cell receptor (beta chain) sequence and its context. Its antigen is currently unknown. This CDR3 is also generated by other DNA sequences in the sample. Germline loops: CDR1 MNHEY, CDR2 SMNVEV (reference sequence). V trimming: 4 bases; J trimming: 4 bases; junction bases outside the gene matches: 3. This CDR3 region has 13 residues. The PCR had 60 Vbeta and 13 Jbeta primers. This table comes from immunoSEQ multiplex PCR, and its TCRdb copy is limited to in-frame clones, with some not included. The data contain 200,000 or so clones, 82% of them seen just once; the ten biggest clones take up around 6.3%. The sample is drawn from a study of cytomegalovirus exposure and HLA in healthy donors. Overall study: Genotyping of 400 or so donors showed that about 84% belonged to the Caucasian-associated ancestry cluster. General study findings and limits: Links to common viral pathogens appeared, in a later analysis, for several of the most significant clusters.

Donors sampled were nominally healthy, though unrecorded immune exposures were likely. Source material: PBMCs. This TCR was recovered from a woman between 45 and 60 years old in good health and CMV-seropositive. The V call is TRBV27, the J call TRBJ1-2, with 7 bases that match TRBD1. This chain's CDR3 is CASSYRGTYGYTF. In nucleotides, the CDR3 is TGTGCCAGCAGTTACAGGGGTACCTATGGCTACACCTTC.